This T cell receptor beta chain was sequenced in a study of CD8 T cells in Susac syndrome. Germline V gene lookup returns CDR1 SGHTA and CDR2 FQGNSA. The CDR3 is made up of 14 amino acids. V was clipped by 5 bases and J by 6 bases, with 15 bases between them. This clonotype occurred once. With random hexamers, reverse transcription was performed on about 0.5 to 1 ug of RNA. Amplification of TCR beta CDR3 by immunoSEQ multiplex PCR spanned 54 Vbeta and 13 Jbeta. One entry per CDR3 protein results from TCRdb running MiXCR on the immunoSEQ multiplex PCR reads. The table has roughly 200,000 distinct CDR3 sequences, 85% to 95% seen once.

This rearrangement joins TRBV7-2 to TRBJ2-3; the D gene is possibly TRBD2 (5 bases). Specimen: CD4+ T cells from PBMCs. The clonotype was recovered from a human donor with Susac syndrome. CDR3: CASSITPEGDTQYF. For the CDR3, the DNA is TGTGCCAGCAGCATCACCCCCGAGGGTGATACGCAGTATTTT.